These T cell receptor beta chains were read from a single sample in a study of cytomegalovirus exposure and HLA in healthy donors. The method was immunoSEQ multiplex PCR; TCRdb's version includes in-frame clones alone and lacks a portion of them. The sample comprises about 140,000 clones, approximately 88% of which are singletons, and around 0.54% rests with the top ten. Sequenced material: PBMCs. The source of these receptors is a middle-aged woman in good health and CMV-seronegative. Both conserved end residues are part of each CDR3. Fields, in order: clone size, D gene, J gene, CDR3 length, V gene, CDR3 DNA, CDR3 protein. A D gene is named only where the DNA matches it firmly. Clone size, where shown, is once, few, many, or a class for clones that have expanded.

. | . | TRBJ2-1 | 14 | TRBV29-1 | TGCAGCGTTGGCAGGGTAGAGGAGTACAATGAGCAGTTCTTC | CSVGRVEEYNEQFF
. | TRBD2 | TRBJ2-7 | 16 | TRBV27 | TGTGCCAGCAGTCCCGCTGGCTACGCGGGAGGCTACGAGCAGTACTTC | CASSPAGYAGGYEQYF
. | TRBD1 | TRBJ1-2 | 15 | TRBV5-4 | TGTGCCAGCAGCCCCGGACAGGGGGCGAGTGATGGCTACACCTTC | CASSPGQGASDGYTF
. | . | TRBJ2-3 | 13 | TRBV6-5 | TGTGCCACCACAGGATATAGCACAGATACGCAGTATTTT | CATTGYSTDTQYF
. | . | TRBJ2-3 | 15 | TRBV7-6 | TGTGCCAGCAGCTATCTAGCAGGGACTGCAGATACGCAGTATTTT | CASSYLAGTADTQYF
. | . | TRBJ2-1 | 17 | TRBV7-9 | TGTGCCAGCAGCTTAGTGGGCGGGACTTATTCCTACAATGAGCAGTTCTTC | CASSLVGGTYSYNEQFF
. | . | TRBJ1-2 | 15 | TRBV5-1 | TGCGCCAGCAGCTTGGGAGGGCGTCCTAACTATGGCTACACCTTC | CASSLGGRPNYGYTF
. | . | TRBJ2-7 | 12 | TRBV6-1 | TGTGCCAGCAGCGAGAGCTTGTACGAGCAGTACTTC | CASSESLYEQYF
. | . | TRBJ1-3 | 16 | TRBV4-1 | TGCGCCAGCAGCCAAGGGAGGTCTGTCTCTGGAAACACCATATATTTT | CASSQGRSVSGNTIYF
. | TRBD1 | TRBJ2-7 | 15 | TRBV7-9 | TGTGCCAGCAGCTTAGAGGGACAGGGCTTGGACGAGCAGTACTTC | CASSLEGQGLDEQYF
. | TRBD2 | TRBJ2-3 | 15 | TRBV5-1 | TGCGCCAGCAGCTTGGATCTAGCGGTCACAGATACGCAGTATTTT | CASSLDLAVTDTQYF
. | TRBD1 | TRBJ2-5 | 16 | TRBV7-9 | TGTGCCAGCAGTCTTCGACAGGGGGGGAACCAAGAGACCCAGTACTTC | CASSLRQGGNQETQYF
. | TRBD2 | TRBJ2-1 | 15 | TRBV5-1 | TGCGCCAGCAGCTTCGGACTAGCGGGAGACAATGAGCAGTTCTTC | CASSFGLAGDNEQFF
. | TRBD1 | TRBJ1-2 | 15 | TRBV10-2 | TGCGCCAGCAGTGAGTCGGTATGGGACAGAGGAGGCTACACCTTC | CASSESVWDRGGYTF
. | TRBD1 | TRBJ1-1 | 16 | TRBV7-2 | TGTGCCAGCAGCTTACAGGGGGCGGGGATGAACACTGAAGCTTTCTTT | CASSLQGAGMNTEAFF
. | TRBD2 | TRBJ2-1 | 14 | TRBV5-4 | TGTGCCAGCAGCTTGGAACTAGCGGGGAATGAGCAGTTCTTC | CASSLELAGNEQFF
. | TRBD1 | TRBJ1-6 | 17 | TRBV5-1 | TGCGCCAGCAGCTTGGTCGGGACAGGGGTGAATAATTCACCCCTCCACTTT | CASSLVGTGVNNSPLHF
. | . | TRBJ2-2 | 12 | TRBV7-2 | TGTGCCAGCAGCTCCCCCTACGGGGAGCTGTTTTTT | CASSSPYGELFF
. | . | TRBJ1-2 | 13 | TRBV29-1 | TGCAGCGTTCGAGTAGCCAGTCACTATGGCTACACCTTC | CSVRVASHYGYTF
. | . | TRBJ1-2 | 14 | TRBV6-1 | TGTGCCAGCACCCTCCCGCAACAGAACTATGGCTACACCTTC | CASTLPQQNYGYTF
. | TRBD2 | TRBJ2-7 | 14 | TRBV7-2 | TGTGCCAGCAGCTTGGTTAGCGGGAGGAGTGAGCAGTACTTC | CASSLVSGRSEQYF
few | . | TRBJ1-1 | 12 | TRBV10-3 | TGTGCCGGCCAAGGGAGTTCCGCTGAAGCTTTCTTT | CAGQGSSAEAFF
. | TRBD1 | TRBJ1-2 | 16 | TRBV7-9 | TGTTCCAGCAGCTCAATAGCGGGGGACAGGTCCTATGGCTACACCTTC | CSSSSIAGDRSYGYTF
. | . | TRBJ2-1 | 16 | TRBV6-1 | TGTGCCAGCAGTGAAGCGGGAGGGGGGACCTACAATGAGCAGTTCTTC | CASSEAGGGTYNEQFF
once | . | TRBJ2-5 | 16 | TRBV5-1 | TGCGCCAGCAGCTTGGACCCCCCAGACAGACAAGAGACCCAGTACTTC | CASSLDPPDRQETQYF
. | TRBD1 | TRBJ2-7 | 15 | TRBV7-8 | TGTGCCAGCAGCCAAAGGACAGGGGGTTCCTACGAGCAGTACTTC | CASSQRTGGSYEQYF
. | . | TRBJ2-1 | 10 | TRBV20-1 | TGCAGTGCTAGGAGGAATGAGCAGTTCTTC | CSARRNEQFF
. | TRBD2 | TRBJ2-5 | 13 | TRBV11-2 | TGTGCCAGCAGCTTACTAGCGGGAGAGACCCAGTACTTC | CASSLLAGETQYF
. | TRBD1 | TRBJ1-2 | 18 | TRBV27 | TGTGCCAGCAGTGCCAAAACCCAGGGGGCTGAAGCTAACTATGGCTACACCTTC | CASSAKTQGAEANYGYTF
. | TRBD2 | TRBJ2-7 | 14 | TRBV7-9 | TGTTCCAGCAGCTTAACTAGCGGGAGGTACGAGCAGTACTTC | CSSSLTSGRYEQYF
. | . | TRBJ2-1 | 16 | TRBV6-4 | TGTGCCAGCAGTGACTCAACAGGGAAATCCTACAATGAGCAGTTCTTC | CASSDSTGKSYNEQFF
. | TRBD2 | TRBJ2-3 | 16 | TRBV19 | TGTGCCAGTAGTAATAGCGGGAGGGCCTCGGCAGATACGCAGTATTTT | CASSNSGRASADTQYF
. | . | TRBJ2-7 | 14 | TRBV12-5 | TGTGCCCCCGCGGGGTTACCCTGCTCCTACGAGCAGTACTTC | CAPAGLPCSYEQYF
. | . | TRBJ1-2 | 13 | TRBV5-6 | TGTGCCAGCAGCTTACGGGTTGAATCGGGCTACACCTTC | CASSLRVESGYTF
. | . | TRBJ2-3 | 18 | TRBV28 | TGTGCCAGCAGTTTTAAGCGGTCTTCCAGGGGAGCCACAGATACGCAGTATTTT | CASSFKRSSRGATDTQYF
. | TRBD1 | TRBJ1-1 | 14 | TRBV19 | TGTGCCAGTACTCCGACAGGGGGCTCTTCGGAGGCTTTCTTT | CASTPTGGSSEAFF
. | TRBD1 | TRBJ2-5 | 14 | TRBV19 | TGTGCCAGTACCAATATGGGCGGGACAGGGGTGTTCTACTTC | CASTNMGGTGVFYF
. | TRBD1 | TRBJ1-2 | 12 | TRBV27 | TGTGCCAGCAGTCTAACAGGGGATGGCTACACCTTC | CASSLTGDGYTF
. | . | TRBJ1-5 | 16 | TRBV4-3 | TGCGCCAGCAGCCAAGTTTATGGGAGGGAACATCAGCCCCAGCATTTT | CASSQVYGREHQPQHF
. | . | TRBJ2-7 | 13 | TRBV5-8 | TGTGCCAGCAGCTTTGGGGGCGCCTACGAGCAGTACTTC | CASSFGGAYEQYF
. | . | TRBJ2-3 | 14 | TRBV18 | TGTGCCAGCTCACCTTCCAGAAACACAGATACGCAGTATTTT | CASSPSRNTDTQYF
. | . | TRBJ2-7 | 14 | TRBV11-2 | TGTGCCAGCAGCTTTACCCCAGGGCGCTACGAGCAGTACTTC | CASSFTPGRYEQYF
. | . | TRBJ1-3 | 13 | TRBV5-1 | TGCGCCAGCCGAGAGGACTCTGGAAACACCATATATTTT | CASREDSGNTIYF
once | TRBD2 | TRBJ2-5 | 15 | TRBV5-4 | TGTGCCAGCAGTCGTCAAGCGGGAGTCCAAGAGACCCAGTACTTC | CASSRQAGVQETQYF
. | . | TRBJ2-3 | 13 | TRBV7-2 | TGTGCCACCACCCAGGGGCGCACAGATACGCAGTATTTT | CATTQGRTDTQYF
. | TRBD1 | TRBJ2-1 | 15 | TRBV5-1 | TGCGCCAGCAGCTCCCGGACAGGGGGCGGCAATGAGCAGTTCTTC | CASSSRTGGGNEQFF
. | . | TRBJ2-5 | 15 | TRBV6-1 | TGTGCCAGCAGTGCACCGGGTCGGGGAGGAGAGACCCAGTACTTC | CASSAPGRGGETQYF
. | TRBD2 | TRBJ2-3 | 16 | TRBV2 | TGTGCCAGCATCCTAGGACTAGCGGGAGTTGTAGATACGCAGTATTTT | CASILGLAGVVDTQYF
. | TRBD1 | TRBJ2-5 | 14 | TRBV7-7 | TGTGCTAGCAGCAAAGGACAGGGTCAAGAGACCCAGTACTTC | CASSKGQGQETQYF
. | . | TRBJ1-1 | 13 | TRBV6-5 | TGTGCCGCTGCATCGACAGGGAACACTGAAGCTTTCTTT | CAAASTGNTEAFF
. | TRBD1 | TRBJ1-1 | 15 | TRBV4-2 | TGTGCCAGCAGCCAGCCTCAGGGGGCGGGCACTGAAGCTTTCTTT | CASSQPQGAGTEAFF
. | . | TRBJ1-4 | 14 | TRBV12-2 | TGTGCAAGTCGCCCGTGGGGGCTGAATGAAAAACTGTTTTTT | CASRPWGLNEKLFF
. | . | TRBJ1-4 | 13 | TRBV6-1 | TGTGCCAGCAGTGAACGACAGGATGAAAAACTGTTTTTT | CASSERQDEKLFF
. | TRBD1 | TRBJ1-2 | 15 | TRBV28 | TGTGCCAGCAGACTTGGCCTTGTACAGGGGATCGGCTACACCTTC | CASRLGLVQGIGYTF
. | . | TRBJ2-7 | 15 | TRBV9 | TGTGCCAGCAGCGTACGGGGGACTCGCTCCTACGAGCAGTACTTC | CASSVRGTRSYEQYF
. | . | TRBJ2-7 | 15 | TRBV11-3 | TGTGCCAGCAGCCCCGGGGACTTATACTCCTACGAGCAGTACTTC | CASSPGDLYSYEQYF
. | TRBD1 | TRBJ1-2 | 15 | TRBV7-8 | TGTGCCAGCAATGTTGGGACAGGGAGCCTCTATGGCTACACCTTC | CASNVGTGSLYGYTF
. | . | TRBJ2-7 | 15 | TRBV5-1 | TGCGCCAGCAGCCATTTAGCGGAAAGCGTTACGCAGCAGTACTTC | CASSHLAESVTQQYF